This T cell receptor beta chain emerged from a study of blood T cell repertoires in COVID-19. This CDR3 is built from 15 residues. V lost 3 bases and J 7 bases, leaving 17 bases between the germline ends. The germline CDR1 and CDR2 sequences are SGHTS and YDEGEE. Produced via immunoSEQ multiplex PCR; TCRdb's table is partial and in-frame only. The sample contains around 30,000 clones, approximately 80% of which appear only once. This TCR was sampled from a human donor in a cohort sampled during active COVID-19. Sequenced sample: peripheral blood. The V and J genes are TRBV5-8 and TRBJ1-3; D possibly corresponds to TRBD1 (5 bases). In DNA, the CDR3 is TGTGCCAGCAGCTGGTCCCCGCAGGGAGGGAACACCATATATTTT. This encodes CASSWSPQGGNTIYF.